Listed below are T cell receptor beta chains from one sample, sequenced in a study of blood T cell repertoires in COVID-19. Data came from immunoSEQ multiplex PCR; TCRdb stores just in-frame clones and leaves some out. The table lists about 18,000 clones, roughly 93% of them singletons. Specimen: peripheral blood. These receptors all stem from a human donor in a cohort sampled during active COVID-19. The CDR3 runs from the conserved cysteine through the conserved F or W. D genes are given only for firm matches. Clone size is not always given. Where it is, it says once, few, many or a class for expanded clones.

>NA|NA|TRBV5-6|TRBJ2-2
TGTGCCAGCAGCCCGGGACTGAACACCGGGGAGCTGTTTTTT
CASSPGLNTGELFF
>NA|NA|TRBV5-1|TRBJ2-7
TGCGCCACCATTGGAGGGGTTGGTTACGAGCAGTACTTC
CATIGGVGYEQYF
>NA|NA|TRBV27|TRBJ1-1
TGTGCCAGTTTCCAGGGTTTTGGTCGGAACACTGAAGCTTTCTTT
CASFQGFGRNTEAFF
>NA|NA|TRBV7-9|TRBJ2-7
TGTGCCAGCAGCTTTAGCCGGGGTTGGATCCACGAGCAGTACTTC
CASSFSRGWIHEQYF
>NA|NA|TRBV5-1|TRBJ2-3
TGCGCCAGCAGCCCCAGGCAAGTACAGCCTAGCACAGATACGCAGTATTTT
CASSPRQVQPSTDTQYF
>TRBD2|NA|TRBV6-4|TRBJ2-3
TGTGCCAGCAGTGACATAGCGGGAGTGACAGATACGCAGTATTTT
CASSDIAGVTDTQYF
>TRBD1|once|TRBV18|TRBJ2-7
TGTGCCAGCTCACGTTCCCGGGACAGCGAGCAGTACTTC
CASSRSRDSEQYF
>TRBD1|NA|TRBV6-4|TRBJ2-6
TGTGCCAGCAGCGCACGCGTCGACAGGGCTGGGGCCAACGTCCTGACTTTC
CASSARVDRAGANVLTF
>TRBD2|NA|TRBV19|TRBJ2-3
TGTGCCAGTAGCGCACGGGCTAGCGGGGGCACAGATACGCAGTATTTT
CASSARASGGTDTQYF
>NA|NA|TRBV28|TRBJ2-1
TGTGCCAGCAGCTCTCAGACGGGTGGCTACTACAATGAGCAGTTCTTC
CASSSQTGGYYNEQFF
>NA|NA|TRBV6-2/TRBV6-3|TRBJ2-3
TGTGCCAGCAGCCCCCGGGACTCTTACACAGATACGCAGTATTTT
CASSPRDSYTDTQYF
>NA|NA|TRBV29-1|TRBJ2-5
TGCAGCGTTGTTCCGGCAGGGGAGGGAGAGACCCAGTACTTC
CSVVPAGEGETQYF
>NA|NA|TRBV10-3|TRBJ1-4
TGTGCCATCAGTGGAGGTGGTCCTAGTGAAAAACTGTTTTTT
CAISGGGPSEKLFF
>TRBD1|NA|TRBV12-3/TRBV12-4|TRBJ1-2
TGTGCCAGCAGCCCGTCAGGGGGCGGCGGCTACACCTTC
CASSPSGGGGYTF
>NA|NA|TRBV29-1|TRBJ1-1
TGCAGCGTTGACGGCAGGGGGAACACTGAAGCTTTCTTT
CSVDGRGNTEAFF
>NA|NA|TRBV5-1|TRBJ1-1
TGCGCCAGCAGCGGGGACACAGAAGCTTTCTTT
CASSGDTEAFF
>NA|NA|TRBV6-5|TRBJ2-1
TGTGCCAGCAGTTACGAGGGGGTGGGCTCCTACAATGAGCAGTTCTTC
CASSYEGVGSYNEQFF
>NA|NA|TRBV30|TRBJ2-3
TGTGCCTGGAGTGGTAACACAGATACGCAGTATTTT
CAWSGNTDTQYF
>NA|NA|TRBV6-5|TRBJ1-2
TGTGCCAGCAGTTACTTTATTGACAGTGACAATGGCTACACCTTC
CASSYFIDSDNGYTF
>TRBD1|NA|TRBV7-2|TRBJ2-3
TGTGCCAGCAGCTTAGGACAGGGTGCAGATACGCAGTATTTT
CASSLGQGADTQYF
>NA|NA|TRBV30|TRBJ1-5
TGTGCCTGGAGTGTGGGTCCGGCGGACAATCAGCCCCAGCATTTT
CAWSVGPADNQPQHF
>TRBD1|NA|TRBV27|TRBJ2-4
TGTGCCAGCAGTTTTTATATTTCAGGGGGAGCCAAAAACATTCAGTACTTC
CASSFYISGGAKNIQYF